This T cell receptor beta chain derives from a study of vaccination and CD4 T cells after COVID-19. Study background: Samples taken post-COVID came a median 101 days after diagnosis, ranging from 35 to 161. Samples were taken after vaccination, a median of approximately 70 days after dose two, with a range of 14 to 241. Study-wide results and limits: Within the convalescent patients, a median about 89% of the SARS-CoV-2-reactive clones were ones that appeared only post-vaccination.

This clonotype was found a few times. Its target is not known. The treatment is: roughly 10-day PBMC culture with coronavirus spike peptide pools or control peptides (ViraFEST assay). J lost 5 bases, V lost 6 bases, and 7 bases had no gene match. The CDR3 is made up of 14 amino acids. CDR1 and CDR2 from the germline V gene are MNHEY and SMNVEV (reference sequence). An Oncomine TCR Beta short-read assay was used to sequence the DNA from cultured CD4+ T cells. Genomic DNA was isolated from CD4+ T cells that had been cultured. Via MiXCR, TCRdb re-called the PCR reads, giving one row per CDR3 protein. The table includes under 25,000 distinct CDR3 sequences, 20% to 30% detected once.

The gene calls are TRBV27 and TRBJ2-5; 9 bases are shared with TRBD1. The sequence derives from a human donor with COVID-19. The source material was cultured CD4+ T cells from blood. The CDR3 sequence: CASRGQGIGETQYF. CDR3 sequence (DNA): TGTGCCAGCAGGGGACAGGGCATCGGTGAGACCCAGTACTTC.